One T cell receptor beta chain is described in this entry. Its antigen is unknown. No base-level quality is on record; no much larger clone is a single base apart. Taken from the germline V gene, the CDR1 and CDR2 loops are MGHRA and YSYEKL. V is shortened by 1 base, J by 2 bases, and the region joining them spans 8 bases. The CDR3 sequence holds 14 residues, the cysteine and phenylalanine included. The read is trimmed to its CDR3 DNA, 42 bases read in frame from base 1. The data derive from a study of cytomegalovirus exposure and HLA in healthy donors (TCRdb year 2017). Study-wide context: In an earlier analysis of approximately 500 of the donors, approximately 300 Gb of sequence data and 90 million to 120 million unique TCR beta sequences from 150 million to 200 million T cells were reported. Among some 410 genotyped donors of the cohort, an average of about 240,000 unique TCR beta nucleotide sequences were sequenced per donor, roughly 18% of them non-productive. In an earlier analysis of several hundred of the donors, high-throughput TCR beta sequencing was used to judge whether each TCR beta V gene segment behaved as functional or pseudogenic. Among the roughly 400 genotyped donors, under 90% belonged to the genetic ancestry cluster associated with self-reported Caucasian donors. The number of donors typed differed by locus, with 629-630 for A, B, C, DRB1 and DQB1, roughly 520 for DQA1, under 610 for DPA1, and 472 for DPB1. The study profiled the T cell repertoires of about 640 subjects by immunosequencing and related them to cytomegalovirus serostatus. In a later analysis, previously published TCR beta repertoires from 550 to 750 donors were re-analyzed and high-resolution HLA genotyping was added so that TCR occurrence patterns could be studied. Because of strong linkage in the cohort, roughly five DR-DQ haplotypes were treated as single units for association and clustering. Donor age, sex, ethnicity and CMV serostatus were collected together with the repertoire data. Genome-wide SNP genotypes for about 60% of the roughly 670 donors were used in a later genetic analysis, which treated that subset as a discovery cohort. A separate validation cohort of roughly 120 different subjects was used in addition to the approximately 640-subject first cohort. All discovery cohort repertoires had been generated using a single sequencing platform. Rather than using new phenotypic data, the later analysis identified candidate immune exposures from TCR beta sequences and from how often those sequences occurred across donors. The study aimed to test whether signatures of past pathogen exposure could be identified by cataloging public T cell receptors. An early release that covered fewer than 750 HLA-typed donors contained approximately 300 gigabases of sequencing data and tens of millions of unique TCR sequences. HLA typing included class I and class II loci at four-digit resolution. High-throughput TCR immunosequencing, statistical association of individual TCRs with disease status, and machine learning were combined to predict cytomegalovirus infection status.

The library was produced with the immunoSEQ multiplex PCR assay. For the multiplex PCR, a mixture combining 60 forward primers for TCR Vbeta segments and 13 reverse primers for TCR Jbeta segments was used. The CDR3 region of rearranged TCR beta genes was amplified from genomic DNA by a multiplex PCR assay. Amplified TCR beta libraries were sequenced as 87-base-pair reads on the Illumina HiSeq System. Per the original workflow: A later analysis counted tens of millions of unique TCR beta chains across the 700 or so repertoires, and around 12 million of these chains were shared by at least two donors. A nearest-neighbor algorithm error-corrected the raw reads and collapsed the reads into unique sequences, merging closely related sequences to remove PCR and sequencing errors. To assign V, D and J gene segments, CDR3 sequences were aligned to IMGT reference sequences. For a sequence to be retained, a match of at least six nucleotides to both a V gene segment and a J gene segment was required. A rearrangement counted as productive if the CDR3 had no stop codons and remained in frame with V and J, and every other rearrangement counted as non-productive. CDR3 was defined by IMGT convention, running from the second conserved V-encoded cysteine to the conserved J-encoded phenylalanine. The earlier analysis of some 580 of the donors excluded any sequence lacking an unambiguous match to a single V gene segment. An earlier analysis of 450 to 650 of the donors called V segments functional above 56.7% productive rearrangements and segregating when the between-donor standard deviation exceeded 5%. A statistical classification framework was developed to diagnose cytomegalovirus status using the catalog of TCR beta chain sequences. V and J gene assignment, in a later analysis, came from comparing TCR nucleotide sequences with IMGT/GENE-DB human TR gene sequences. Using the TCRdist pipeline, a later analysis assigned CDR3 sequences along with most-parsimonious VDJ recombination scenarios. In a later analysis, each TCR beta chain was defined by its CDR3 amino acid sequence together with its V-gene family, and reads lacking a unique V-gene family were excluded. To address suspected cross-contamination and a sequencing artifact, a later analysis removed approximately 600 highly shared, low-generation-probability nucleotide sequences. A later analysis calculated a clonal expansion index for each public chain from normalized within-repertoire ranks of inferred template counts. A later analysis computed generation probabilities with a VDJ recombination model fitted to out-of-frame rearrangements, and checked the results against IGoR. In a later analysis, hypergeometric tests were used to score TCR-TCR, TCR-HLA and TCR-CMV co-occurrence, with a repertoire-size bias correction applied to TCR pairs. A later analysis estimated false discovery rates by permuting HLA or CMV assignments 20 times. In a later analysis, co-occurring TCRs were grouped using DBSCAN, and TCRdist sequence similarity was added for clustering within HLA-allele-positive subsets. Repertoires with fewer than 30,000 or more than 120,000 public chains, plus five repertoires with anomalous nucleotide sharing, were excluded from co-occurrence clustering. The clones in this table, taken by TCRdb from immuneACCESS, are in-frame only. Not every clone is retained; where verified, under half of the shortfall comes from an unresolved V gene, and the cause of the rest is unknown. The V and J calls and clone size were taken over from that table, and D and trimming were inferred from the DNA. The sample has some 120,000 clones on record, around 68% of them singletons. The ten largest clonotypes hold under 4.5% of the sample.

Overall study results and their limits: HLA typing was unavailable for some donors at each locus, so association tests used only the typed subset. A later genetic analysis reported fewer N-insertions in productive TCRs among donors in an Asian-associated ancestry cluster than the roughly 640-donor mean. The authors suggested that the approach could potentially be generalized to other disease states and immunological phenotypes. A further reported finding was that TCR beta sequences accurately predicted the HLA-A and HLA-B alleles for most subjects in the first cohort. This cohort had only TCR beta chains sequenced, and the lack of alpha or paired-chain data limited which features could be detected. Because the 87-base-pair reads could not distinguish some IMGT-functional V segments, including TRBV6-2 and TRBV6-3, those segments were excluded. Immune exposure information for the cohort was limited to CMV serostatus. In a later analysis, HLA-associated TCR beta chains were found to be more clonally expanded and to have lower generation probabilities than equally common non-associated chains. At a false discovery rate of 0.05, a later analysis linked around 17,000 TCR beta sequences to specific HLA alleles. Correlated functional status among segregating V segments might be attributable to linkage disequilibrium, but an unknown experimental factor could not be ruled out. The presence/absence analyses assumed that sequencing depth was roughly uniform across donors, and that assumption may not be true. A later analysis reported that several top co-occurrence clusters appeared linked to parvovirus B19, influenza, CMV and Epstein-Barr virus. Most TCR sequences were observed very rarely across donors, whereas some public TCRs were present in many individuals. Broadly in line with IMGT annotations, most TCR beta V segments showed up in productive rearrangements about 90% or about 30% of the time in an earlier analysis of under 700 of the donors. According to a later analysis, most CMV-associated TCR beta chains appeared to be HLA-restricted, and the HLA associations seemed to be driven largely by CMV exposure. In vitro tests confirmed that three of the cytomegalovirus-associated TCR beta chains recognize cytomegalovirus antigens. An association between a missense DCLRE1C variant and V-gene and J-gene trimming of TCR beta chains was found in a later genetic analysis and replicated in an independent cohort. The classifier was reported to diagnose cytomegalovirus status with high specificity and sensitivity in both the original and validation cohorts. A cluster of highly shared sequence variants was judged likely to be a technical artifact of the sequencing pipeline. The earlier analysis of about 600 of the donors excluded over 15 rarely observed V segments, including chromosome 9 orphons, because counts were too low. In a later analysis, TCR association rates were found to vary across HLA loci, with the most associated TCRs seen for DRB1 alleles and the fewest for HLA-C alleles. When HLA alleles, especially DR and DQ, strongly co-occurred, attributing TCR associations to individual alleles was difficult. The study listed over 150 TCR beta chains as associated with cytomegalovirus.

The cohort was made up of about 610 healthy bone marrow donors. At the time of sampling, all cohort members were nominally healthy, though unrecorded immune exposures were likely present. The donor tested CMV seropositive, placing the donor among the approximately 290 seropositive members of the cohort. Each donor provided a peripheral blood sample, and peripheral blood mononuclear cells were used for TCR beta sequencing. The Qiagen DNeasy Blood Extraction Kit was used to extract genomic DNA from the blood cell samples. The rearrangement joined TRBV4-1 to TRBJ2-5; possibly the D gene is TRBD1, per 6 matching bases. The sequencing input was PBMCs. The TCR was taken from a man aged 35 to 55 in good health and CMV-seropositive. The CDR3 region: CASSQGTVQETQYF. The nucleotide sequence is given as TGCGCCAGCAGCCAAGGGACAGTACAAGAGACCCAGTACTTC.